One sample yielded the 32 T cell receptor beta chains listed below, sequenced in a study of shared clonotypes between healthy human individuals. TCRdb keeps only in-frame clones here, not all; method: immunoSEQ multiplex PCR. The sample has 330,000 or so clones; more than 60% are singletons. The sample consisted of memory CD4+ T cells sorted from blood. Subset defined: CD45RA-negative fraction. The receptors stem from a man aged 30 to 45 in good health.

The table lists this clone with many counts. The genes are TRBV7-2 and TRBJ1-4; tentatively, D is TRBD1 (6 bases). The CDR3 has 14 amino acids. Trimming pared 2 bases from V and 8 bases from J, leaving 12 bases between. CDR1 is SGHTA, CDR2 FQGNSA, per germline. CDR3 bases: TGTGCCAGCAGCTTAACAGGGACGGACGAAAAACTGTTTTTT. It is translated as CASSLTGTDEKLFF.

This clone has a count of ten or more. The chain uses TRBV18 and TRBJ1-1, with D unclear. The germline V and J ends were trimmed by 4 bases and 1 base, with 7 bases remaining between them. Germline loops: CDR1 KGHSH, CDR2 LQKENI. The CDR3 consists of 13 residues. The CDR3 sequence: CASSRRGNTEAFF. The DNA of the CDR3 is TGTGCCAGCTCACGACGTGGGAACACTGAAGCTTTCTTT. Together with reference TRBV18 and TRBJ1-1, the CDR3 gives the full variable domain: NAGVMQNPRHLVRRRGQEARLRCSPMKGHSHVYWYRQLPEEGLKFMVYLQKENIIDESGMPKERFSAEFPKEGPSILRIQQVVRGDSAAYFCASSRRGNTEAFFGQGTRLTVV.

This clone appeared a few times. This sequence joins TRBV6-1 and TRBJ2-1; D gene unclear. CDR3 length: 13 residues. The germline CDR1 and CDR2 sequences are MNHNS and SASEGT. Trimming pared 7 bases from V and 7 bases from J, leaving 14 bases between. CDR3 protein: CASKWGLVNEQFF. As DNA, the CDR3 is TGTGCCAGCAAATGGGGTTTAGTGAATGAGCAGTTCTTC.

This clone turned up a few times. The chain employs TRBV2 and TRBJ2-7, with D possibly being TRBD1 (5 bases). Germline V gene lookup returns CDR1 SNHLY and CDR2 FYNNEI. The CDR3 consists of 13 residues. Trimming removed 2 bases at V and 2 bases at J, with 7 bases between. The CDR3 region has the DNA TGTGCCAGCAGTGAAAGACAGACCTACGAGCAGTACTTC. Its protein product is CASSERQTYEQYF.

The J gene is TRBJ2-5, the V gene TRBV15; D is uncertain. The CDR3 loop spans 14 amino acids. V lost 4 bases, J lost 2 bases, and 11 bases lay in between. Germline V lookup: CDR1 LNHNV, CDR2 YYDKDF (reference sequence). For the CDR3, the DNA is TGTGCCACCAGCATATCCAGATCGCAAGAGACCCAGTACTTC. This translates into CATSISRSQETQYF.

Note on this clone: The junction does not match germline at one end; this may be a read error. The DNA of the CDR3 is TGTGCCAGTAGTACCCCGCCAGCAGAAAGGAGGCATTTT. Its translation is CASSTPPAERRHF. The chain has TRBV19 and TRBJ2-3, with TRBD2 as a possible D gene (5 bases). The CDR3 has 13 amino acids. Germline loops: CDR1 LNHDA, CDR2 SQIVND (reference sequence).

The chain recombines TRBV9 with TRBJ2-6; no firm D call. Trimming cost V 0 bases and J 2 bases, with 9 bases left between them. Germline V gene sequence: CDR1 SGDLS, CDR2 YYNGEE. This CDR3 spans 16 amino acids. The CDR3 loop is CASSVEALPGANVLTF. In nucleotides, the CDR3 is TGTGCCAGCAGCGTAGAGGCTCTTCCTGGGGCCAACGTCCTGACTTTC.

The chain carries TRBV9 and TRBJ1-1; 10 nucleotides line up with TRBD1. J was trimmed by 1 base and V by 0 bases; bases with no gene match: 12. The CDR3 runs to 19 residues. The germline V gene has CDR1 SGDLS and CDR2 YYNGEE. This chain's CDR3 is CASSVGLGQGYLTNTEAFF. CDR3 coding DNA: TGTGCCAGCAGCGTAGGCCTGGGACAGGGGTATTTGACGAACACTGAAGCTTTCTTT.

The chain carries TRBV9 and TRBJ2-1, with D possibly TRBD2 on 6 matching bases. The CDR3 consists of 14 residues. The germline V gene has CDR1 SGDLS and CDR2 YYNGEE. V lost 4 bases and J lost 8, with 16 bases in between. Here the CDR3 reads CASSPGLLLDEQFF. Here the CDR3 DNA reads TGTGCCAGCAGCCCGGGACTCCTTTTGGATGAGCAGTTCTTC.

The chain joins TRBV5-1 to TRBJ2-3; D remains ambiguous. The V gene's germline CDR1 is SGHRS and CDR2 YFSETQ. Trimming pared 7 bases from V and 0 bases from J, leaving 18 bases between. The CDR3 has 16 amino acids. As DNA, the CDR3 is TGCGCCAGCGCACGAAGAGCCAGTGATAGCACAGATACGCAGTATTTT. It encodes CASARRASDSTDTQYF.

Here the CDR3 reads CASSLTSGGDTQYF. CDR3 DNA sequence: TGTGCCAGCAGTTTGACTAGCGGGGGAGATACGCAGTATTTT. This chain links TRBV28 with TRBJ2-3; 12 nucleotides align to TRBD2. Germline CDR1 and CDR2: MDHEN and SYDVKM. The CDR3 spans 14 residues. Trimming took 3 bases from V and 5 from J; bases not matched to a gene: 0.

To note about this clone: Other DNA sequences of this sample code for an identical CDR3. This chain connects TRBV18 to TRBJ2-7, with 9 nucleotides matching TRBD1. J gave up 3 bases and V 3 bases, and 6 bases lay outside the gene matches. This CDR3 is built from 15 residues. Germline-derived CDR1 and CDR2 are KGHSH and LQKENI. Written as DNA, the CDR3 is TGTGCCAGCTCACCGTCGGGACAGGGTTACTACGAGCAGTACTTC. Protein sequence: CASSPSGQGYYEQYF.

The chain's CDR3 is CASSVAGGPPGYNEQFF. CDR3 DNA sequence: TGTGCCAGCAGCGTAGCGGGAGGGCCTCCGGGATACAATGAGCAGTTCTTC. The chain employs TRBV9 and TRBJ2-1; 8 bases match TRBD2. In germline, CDR1 is SGDLS, CDR2 YYNGEE. This CDR3 has 17 residues. The trim removed 0 bases at V and 4 bases at J, leaving 9 bases unmatched.

The V and J genes are TRBV11-3 and TRBJ2-1; D remains unclear. Trimming shortened V by 2 bases and J by 8 bases, and 7 bases separated the two germline ends. Germline V lookup: CDR1 SGHNT, CDR2 YENEEA. The CDR3 contains 12 residues. CDR3 DNA: TGTGCCAGCAGCTTATCTACGGATGAGCAGTTCTTC. Protein sequence: CASSLSTDEQFF.

CDR3 sequence: CASSGTRGTSYEQYF. In nucleotides, the CDR3 is TGTGCCAGCTCCGGGACCCGGGGGACCTCCTACGAGCAGTACTTC. The chain is built from TRBV5-4 and TRBJ2-7; D perhaps matches TRBD2 (6 bases). This CDR3 has 15 amino acids. V lost 7 bases to trimming and J lost 0 bases, with 17 bases between them. The germline V gene encodes CDR1 SGHNT and CDR2 YYREEE (reference sequence).

V and J are TRBV25-1 and TRBJ2-1; a weak D match, TRBD1 (6 bases). The CDR3 is 18 residues long. V lost 1 base and J lost 2, with 18 bases in between. In germline, CDR1 is MGHDK, CDR2 SYGVNS. The DNA for the CDR3 is TGTGCCAGCAGTGAATGGGAACAGGGCGATTCGACCTACAATGAGCAGTTCTTC. This gives the protein CASSEWEQGDSTYNEQFF.

The chain is built from TRBV7-6 and TRBJ1-3; unclear D gene. The germline CDR1 and CDR2 sequences are SGHVS and FNYEAQ. The CDR3 is made up of 16 amino acids. V dropped 2 bases and J dropped 0 bases, with 11 bases sitting between them. The CDR3 DNA reads as TGTGCCAGCAGCTTATCGTCGCCATCCTCTGGAAACACCATATATTTT. Amino acids: CASSLSSPSSGNTIYF.

The CDR3 DNA reads TGTGCCAGCAGTCGCGAGGACGGTCCCACTGAAGCTTTCTTT. Translation: CASSREDGPTEAFF. V and J are TRBV2 and TRBJ1-1; the D is unclear. Germline V lookup: CDR1 SNHLY, CDR2 FYNNEI. The CDR3 length is 14 residues. V lost 5 bases and J 4 bases, leaving 14 bases between the germline ends.

In its sample, this clone was seen many times. This sample also contains other DNA sequences that code for the same CDR3. The chain links TRBV27 to TRBJ2-3; a weak D match, TRBD2 (6 bases). V shed 8 bases and J shed 1 base, with 19 bases lying between them. CDR1 is MNHEY, CDR2 SMNVEV, per germline (reference sequence). The CDR3 runs to 16 residues. CDR3 sequence (DNA): TGTGCCAGCGGGGGGTTGCGGGGAAGGGGCACAGATACGCAGTATTTT. It codes for CASGGLRGRGTDTQYF.

The gene calls are TRBV5-4 and TRBJ1-2, with 7 positions matching TRBD1. Germline lookup yields CDR1 SGHNT and CDR2 YYREEE (reference sequence). The CDR3 is 13 amino acids. Losses at the gene ends were 3 bases for V and 4 bases for J; bases not matched to a gene: 3. CDR3 nucleotides: TGTGCCAGCAGCTCGACAGGGACCTATGGCTACACCTTC. This codes for CASSSTGTYGYTF. The full variable domain, completed using reference TRBV5-4 and TRBJ1-2, is ETGVTQSPTHLIKTRGQQVTLRCSSQSGHNTVSWYQQALGQGPQFIFQYYREEENGRGNFPPRFSGLQFPNYSSELNVNALELDDSALYLCASSSTGTYGYTFGSGTRLTVV.

This clone was counted once. V gene TRBV2 combines with J gene TRBJ1-4, with a possible D match to TRBD1 (5 bases). Germline CDR1 and CDR2: SNHLY and FYNNEI. The CDR3 spans 13 residues. The V and J ends lost 6 bases and 4 bases respectively, with 9 bases between them. The DNA of the CDR3 is TGTGCCAGCAGGCGGGACCATAATGAAAAACTGTTTTTT. Its protein is CASRRDHNEKLFF.

The chain carries TRBV27 and TRBJ2-5; D uncertain. Germline CDR1 is MNHEY and CDR2 is SMNVEV (reference sequence). Trimming removed 6 bases at V and 2 bases at J, with 19 bases between. CDR3 length: 16 amino acids. CDR3 loop: CASSPNGLRWQETQYF. The DNA of the CDR3 is TGTGCCAGCAGCCCAAACGGCCTTCGGTGGCAAGAGACCCAGTACTTC.

V and J are TRBV28 and TRBJ1-5; a possible D gene is TRBD1 (5 bases). The CDR3 contains 17 residues. Trimming stripped 4 bases from V and 0 bases from J, with 16 bases between. The V gene's germline CDR1 is MDHEN and CDR2 SYDVKM. CDR3 protein: CASSYPGALHSNQPQHF. Here the CDR3 DNA reads TGTGCCAGCAGTTATCCCGGGGCATTACATAGCAATCAGCCCCAGCATTTT.

The V and J genes are TRBV11-3 and TRBJ2-2; D ambiguous. The CDR3 has 17 amino acids. From germline, CDR1 is SGHNT and CDR2 YENEEA. Trimming stripped 4 bases from V and 3 bases from J, with 18 bases between. In DNA form, the CDR3 reads TGTGCCAGCAGCTCCACCATCCAGAGAAAAGACACCGGGGAGCTGTTTTTT. It specifies CASSSTIQRKDTGELFF.

In this sample, this clone turned up a few times. The chain joins TRBV19 to TRBJ2-1; D tentatively reads TRBD1 or TRBD2 (5 bases each). CDR3 length equals 14 residues. CDR1 and CDR2 from the germline V gene are LNHDA and SQIVND (reference sequence). With 7 bases removed from V and 6 bases from J, the gap between germline ends came to 16 bases. The CDR3 region has the DNA TGTGCCAGTACCCCGTGGCAGGGAGTCAATGAGCAGTTCTTC. Residues: CASTPWQGVNEQFF.

This clone showed up just once. V is TRBV5-1 and J is TRBJ2-2, with 9 positions matching TRBD2. V dropped 4 bases and J dropped 6; count of bases not matched to a gene: 10. The germline CDR1 and CDR2 sequences are SGHRS and YFSETQ. The length of the CDR3 is 16 residues. The chain's CDR3 is CASSTPGLASAGELFF. CDR3 in DNA: TGCGCCAGCAGCACCCCCGGACTAGCGTCGGCCGGGGAGCTGTTTTTT.

CDR3 nucleotides: TGCGCCAGCAGGGGCACCACTAGCGGGAGCTCCTACGAGCAGTACTTC. It yields the protein CASRGTTSGSSYEQYF. The chain is built from TRBV10-2 and TRBJ2-7; TRBD2 agrees at 11 bases. Germline V CDR1 and CDR2: WSHSY, SAAADI. The CDR3 extends over 16 amino acids. V dropped 6 bases and J dropped 0; count of bases not matched to a gene: 7.

This clone was observed a few times. The chain uses TRBV27 and TRBJ2-7; TRBD2 aligns across 7 bases. Germline-derived CDR1 and CDR2 are MNHEY and SMNVEV (reference sequence). Trimming at V came to 4 bases and at J to 3 bases, leaving 12 bases not matched to a gene. CDR3 size: 16 residues. CDR3 DNA: TGTGCCAGCAGTTCTACGACTAGCCACCGCATCTACGAGCAGTACTTC. Its protein is CASSSTTSHRIYEQYF.

The chain recombines TRBV15 with TRBJ1-3, with no clear D. Germline V CDR1 and CDR2: LNHNV, YYDKDF (reference sequence). The CDR3 length is 13 residues. Trimming removed 7 bases from V and 9 bases from J, with 16 bases in between. CDR3 sequence (DNA): TGTGCCACCACGGCTGCTTTTAGCAGCACCATATATTTT. Protein sequence: CATTAAFSSTIYF.

For the CDR3, the DNA is TGTGCCAGCAGCCCAATACGACAGGGGGCAAGGTACGAGCAGTACTTC. Translating it yields CASSPIRQGARYEQYF. V and J are TRBV11-2 and TRBJ2-7; TRBD1 matches at 10 bases. Germline-derived CDR1 and CDR2 are SGHAT and FQNNGV. The V gene end was trimmed by 5 bases and the J gene end by 4 bases; junction bases not matched to a gene: 11. The CDR3 length is 16 residues.

Of note for this clone: Other nucleotide sequences in the sample specify the same CDR3. The chain combines TRBV7-9 with TRBJ2-1; D assignment may be TRBD1 or TRBD2 (5 bases each). CDR1 and CDR2 from the germline V gene are SEHNR and FQNEAQ (reference sequence). V gave up 3 bases and J gave up 0 bases, with 9 bases separating them. There are 15 residues in the CDR3. CDR3 sequence: CASSFGGSSYNEQFF. The CDR3 nucleotides are TGTGCCAGCAGCTTTGGGGGTAGCTCCTACAATGAGCAGTTCTTC.

The chain uses TRBV19 and TRBJ2-1, with TRBD1 identical over 8 bases. The CDR3 consists of 16 residues. The ends lost 3 bases at V and 7 bases at J; junction bases unmatched: 11. Germline V CDR1 and CDR2: LNHDA, SQIVND (reference sequence). The DNA for the CDR3 is TGTGCCAGTAGTATGGGATTCGCGGACAGGGCAAATGAGCAGTTCTTC. It translates to CASSMGFADRANEQFF.